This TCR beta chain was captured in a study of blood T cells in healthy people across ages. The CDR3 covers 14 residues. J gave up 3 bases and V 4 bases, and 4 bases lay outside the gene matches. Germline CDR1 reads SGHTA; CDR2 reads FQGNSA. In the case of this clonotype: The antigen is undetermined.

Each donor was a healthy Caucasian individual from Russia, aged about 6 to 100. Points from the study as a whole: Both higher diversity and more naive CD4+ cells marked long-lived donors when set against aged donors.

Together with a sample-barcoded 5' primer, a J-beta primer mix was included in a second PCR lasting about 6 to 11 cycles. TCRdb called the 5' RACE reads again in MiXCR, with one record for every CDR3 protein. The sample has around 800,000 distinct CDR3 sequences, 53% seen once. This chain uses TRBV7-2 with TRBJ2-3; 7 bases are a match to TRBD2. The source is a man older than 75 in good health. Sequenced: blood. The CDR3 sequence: CASSSRTRTDTQYF. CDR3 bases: TGTGCCAGCAGCTCCCGGACTAGAACAGATACGCAGTATTTT.